The 19 T cell receptor beta chains reported below all come from one sample, sequenced in a study of response to subunit inactivated influenza vaccine. TCRdb processed the RT-PCR reads anew with MiXCR; each CDR3 protein has one entry. The table records 500,000 to 550,000 distinct CDR3 sequences, under 8.5% of them present only once. Sequences were derived from PBMCs from blood, sampled around 2 years after vaccination. These receptors originate from a man aged 45 to 75 who received an inactivated influenza vaccine.

This clonotype was counted between two and nine times. V gene TRBV5-6 combines with J gene TRBJ1-2; D might be TRBD1 (5 bases). Germline V lookup: CDR1 SGHDT, CDR2 YYEEEE. Trimming cost V 3 bases and J 2 bases, with 17 bases left between them. The CDR3 has 16 residues. CDR3 nucleotide sequence: TGTGCCAGCAGCTCCCCCTTCAGGGACGGAAACTATGGCTACACCTTC. It yields the protein CASSSPFRDGNYGYTF.

The chain links TRBV7-3 to TRBJ2-3, with 8 nucleotides matching TRBD1. The CDR3 contains 14 residues. Per germline, CDR1 SGHTA and CDR2 FQGTGA. V trimming: 5 bases; J trimming: 8 bases; junction bases outside the gene matches: 9. The chain's CDR3 is CASSPGQGLGTQYF. In DNA form, the CDR3 reads TGTGCCAGCAGCCCAGGACAGGGTTTGGGTACGCAGTATTTT.

This chain connects TRBV5-1 to TRBJ2-1, with no clear D. V was cut by 0 bases and J by 5 bases, with 9 bases left in between. The CDR3 totals 14 residues. Germline CDR1 and CDR2: SGHRS and YFSETQ. The CDR3 here is CASSLDYRNNEQFF. CDR3 nucleotide sequence: TGCGCCAGCAGCTTGGACTACAGAAACAATGAGCAGTTCTTC.

This clonotype was counted a few times. V usage is TRBV2 and J usage is TRBJ2-1, with 7 bases that match TRBD1. V trimming: 6 bases; J trimming: 7 bases; junction bases outside the gene matches: 6. CDR3 length equals 13 residues. Germline CDR1 and CDR2: SNHLY and FYNNEI. This CDR3 is CASRKGQENEQFF. The CDR3 bases are TGTGCCAGCAGGAAAGGACAGGAGAATGAGCAGTTCTTC. The full variable domain, its missing parts supplied by reference TRBV2 and TRBJ2-1, is EPEVTQTPSHQVTQMGQEVILRCVPISNHLYFYWYRQILGQKVEFLVSFYNNEISEKSEIFDDQFSVERPDGSNFTLKIRSTKLEDSAMYFCASRKGQENEQFFGPGTRLTVL.

This clonotype was recorded many times. The V and J genes are TRBV7-2 and TRBJ1-2, with D tentatively TRBD1 (5 bases). Trimming cost V 1 base and J 6 bases, with 12 bases left between them. Germline CDR1 is SGHTA and CDR2 is FQGNSA. This CDR3 region has 14 residues. The CDR3: CASSLGPGSDGYTF. CDR3 bases: TGTGCCAGCAGCTTAGGACCAGGGTCGGATGGCTACACCTTC.

CDR3 sequence: CASSKGQGHLQETQYF. The CDR3 DNA reads TGCGCCAGCAGCAAAGGACAGGGTCACCTTCAAGAGACCCAGTACTTC. The chain carries TRBV5-1 and TRBJ2-5, with 8 bases that match TRBD1. There are 16 residues in the CDR3. CDR1 is SGHRS and CDR2 is YFSETQ in the germline V gene. J gave up 2 bases and V 4 bases, and 10 bases lay outside the gene matches. Drawing the rest from reference TRBV5-1 and TRBJ2-5, the complete variable domain is KAGVTQTPRYLIKTRGQQVTLSCSPISGHRSVSWYQQTPGQGLQFLFEYFSETQRNKGNFPGRFSGRQFSNSRSEMNVSTLELGDSALYLCASSKGQGHLQETQYFGPGTRLLVL.

The chain carries TRBV11-2 and TRBJ2-1, with a weak D call TRBD2 (5 bases). The ends were cut back, 0 bases at V and 5 bases at J, with 14 bases in the middle. This CDR3 contains 16 residues. Germline CDR1 and CDR2: SGHAT and FQNNGV. CDR3 DNA sequence: TGTGCCAGCAGCTTAGAGGTGGTGGACTTTAACAATGAGCAGTTCTTC. Translating it yields CASSLEVVDFNNEQFF.

This clonotype turned up a few times. This chain joins TRBV28 and TRBJ2-5; weak D call: TRBD1 (6 bases). Germline CDR1 and CDR2: MDHEN and SYDVKM. V was pared by 5 bases and J by 5 bases, with 21 bases between. The CDR3 consists of 16 residues. CDR3 sequence: CASSPDRRPTVETQYF. In DNA form, the CDR3 reads TGTGCCAGCAGTCCTGACAGGAGGCCTACAGTGGAGACCCAGTACTTC.

The gene calls are TRBV4-3 and TRBJ1-1, with D perhaps TRBD1 (5 bases). V lost 0 bases and J lost 1, with 15 bases in between. CDR1 is LGHNA and CDR2 is YSLEER in the germline V gene. The CDR3 has 17 residues. The CDR3 bases are TGCGCCAGCAGCCAAGATTGGCAGGGAGGGGCGAACACTGAAGCTTTCTTT. It codes for CASSQDWQGGANTEAFF.

This clonotype was seen a handful of times. The chain has TRBV24-1 and TRBJ2-3; weak D call: TRBD2 (6 bases). V shed 3 bases and J shed 3 bases, with 9 bases lying between them. The germline gives CDR1 KGHDR, CDR2 SFDVKD. This CDR3 has 14 residues. This CDR3 is CATSDAGPTDTQYF. DNA of the CDR3: TGTGCCACCAGTGATGCGGGGCCAACAGATACGCAGTATTTT.

The rearrangement uses TRBV11-3 and TRBJ2-1; TRBD1 might be the D (5 bases). Trimming left V 5 bases short and J 8 bases short, with 13 bases between. In germline, CDR1 is SGHNT, CDR2 YENEEA. The CDR3 is 13 residues long. DNA of the CDR3: TGTGCCAGCAGCACACAGCAGGGTTATGAGCAGTTCTTC. Protein sequence: CASSTQQGYEQFF. The full variable domain, rest sourced from reference TRBV11-3 and TRBJ2-1, is EAGVVQSPRYKIIEKKQPVAFWCNPISGHNTLYWYLQNLGQGPELLIRYENEEAVDDSQLPKDRFSAERLKGVDSTLKIQPAELGDSAVYLCASSTQQGYEQFFGPGTRLTVL.

This clonotype was seen more than once but under ten times. This chain links TRBV20-1 with TRBJ2-5; D is uncertain. V was cut by 6 bases and J by 0 bases, with 11 bases left in between. This CDR3 is built from 13 residues. Germline lookup yields CDR1 DFQATT and CDR2 SNEGSKA (reference sequence). The CDR3 nucleotides are TGCAGTGCACGTAGTAGAGACCAAGAGACCCAGTACTTC. Protein: CSARSRDQETQYF.

The gene calls are TRBV28 and TRBJ2-3; D possibly corresponds to TRBD2 (7 bases). Trimming removed 4 bases from V and 3 bases from J, with 14 bases in between. This CDR3 is built from 15 residues. The germline V gene encodes CDR1 MDHEN and CDR2 SYDVKM. The CDR3 is CASSSRGGVTDTQYF. The CDR3 DNA is TGTGCCAGCAGTTCAAGGGGGGGAGTGACAGATACGCAGTATTTT.

This clonotype appeared many times. One junction end does not reproduce the germline sequence, and a read error may be involved. The V gene is TRBV7-7, the J gene TRBJ2-5; 9 nucleotides align to TRBD1. Germline V CDR1 and CDR2: SSHAT, FNYEAQ (reference sequence). CDR3 size: 13 residues. The CDR3 protein is CASSTTGGQTQYF. CDR3 sequence (DNA): TGTGCTAGCAGCACGACAGGGGGACAGACCCAGTACTTC.

This clonotype was seen only a few times. This chain connects TRBV9 to TRBJ2-5; D remains ambiguous. The length of the CDR3 is 15 residues. Germline V CDR1 and CDR2: SGDLS, YYNGEE. The V end was cut by 0 bases, the J end by 0 bases, with 9 bases between. This chain's CDR3 is CASSVAPSNQETQYF. The CDR3 DNA reads as TGTGCCAGCAGCGTAGCGCCCAGTAACCAAGAGACCCAGTACTTC. Full variable domain (outside the CDR3, taken from reference TRBV9 and TRBJ2-5): DSGVTQTPKHLITATGQRVTLRCSPRSGDLSVYWYQQSLDQGLQFLIQYYNGEERAKGNILERFSAQQFPDLHSELNLSSLELGDSALYFCASSVAPSNQETQYFGPGTRLLVL.

The chain joins TRBV5-1 to TRBJ2-1; TRBD1 matches at 8 bases. In germline, CDR1 is SGHRS, CDR2 YFSETQ. The trim removed 4 bases at V and 7 bases at J, leaving 7 bases unmatched. The CDR3 consists of 14 residues. As DNA, the CDR3 is TGCGCCAGCAGCCGGCAGGGGGCTCGTAATGAGCAGTTCTTC. Residues: CASSRQGARNEQFF.

In this sample, this clonotype turned up a few times. The genes are TRBV10-3 and TRBJ2-7; weak D call: TRBD1 (5 bases). The length of the CDR3 is 13 residues. The germline V and J ends were trimmed by 6 bases and 2 bases, with 11 bases remaining between them. The germline V gene encodes CDR1 ENHRY and CDR2 SYGVKD. In DNA, the CDR3 is TGTGCCATCAGCCCGACAGCAACCTACGAGCAGTACTTC. It is translated as CAISPTATYEQYF.

The table lists this clonotype with a few counts. The chain has TRBV20-1 and TRBJ2-5; 7 nucleotides agree with TRBD2. The germline gives CDR1 DFQATT, CDR2 SNEGSKA (reference sequence). This CDR3 comprises 13 residues. After removal of 5 bases from V and 7 bases from J, the junction contained 10 bases not matched to a gene. In nucleotides, the CDR3 is TGCAGTGCTCCCCGTCGGGGGGAAGGGACCCAGTACTTC. Its translation is CSAPRRGEGTQYF.

This clonotype has just a few counts. The rearrangement links TRBV20-1 to TRBJ2-1; 9 bases line up with TRBD1. The V segment lost 6 bases and the J segment 12 bases; nucleotides outside the gene matches: 9. The germline gives CDR1 DFQATT, CDR2 SNEGSKA (reference sequence). The CDR3 runs to 12 residues. Written as DNA, the CDR3 is TGCAGTGCGCTGGACAGGGGACGGTGGCAGTTCTTC. Its protein product is CSALDRGRWQFF.